This TCR beta chain was recorded in a study of CXCR3-negative and CXCR3-positive naive CD8 T cells. Every CD8+ T cell subset underwent triplicate sorting at 250,000 to 300,000 cells apiece. Naive CD8+ T cells carried a CD45RO-CCR7+CD27+CD95- phenotype. Carrying UMI labels, the TRB cDNA libraries were prepared through 5' RACE. TCRdb reanalyzed the 5' RACE reads and collapses them to one entry per CDR3 protein, without DNA. The sample data list 90,000 to 100,000 distinct CDR3 sequences. Whole-study findings and limits: Hydrophobicity was higher for TRB CDR3s found in CXCR3-positive naive cells than in CXCR3-negative naive cells. Cryopreserved PBMCs had partly decreased CXCR3 expression; fresh PBMCs were used in most assays. The study found comparably high diversity in both naive subsets and much lower diversity in memory CD8+ cells.

For this clonotype: The antigen is not known.

The germline gives CDR1 MNHEY, CDR2 SMNVEV (reference sequence). The CDR3 runs 14 residues. V usage is TRBV27 and J usage is TRBJ2-1; TCRdb lists TRBD1, though no DNA is available to test this call. This receptor was obtained from a human donor in good health. Some clones in this sample may be carry-over from other donors' samples. The sequenced sample was naive CXCR3+ CD8+ T cells from blood. The subset was: CD45RO-CCR7+CD27+CD95- naive CD8+ T cells expressing CXCR3 (TNR3+). CDR3 loop: CASSTTGDYNEQFF.